This T cell receptor beta chain stems from a study of CD8 T cells in ankylosing spondylitis. The table lists this clonotype with a few counts. Its target is unknown. TCRdb called the 5' RACE reads again in MiXCR, with one record for every CDR3 protein. The data show about 140,000 distinct CDR3 sequences, more than 7% seen once. There are 12 residues in the CDR3. V was cut by 7 bases and J by 6 bases, with 10 bases left in between. Findings of the study overall: Reports say disease-linked clones showed up significantly more in matched ankylosing spondylitis synovial fluid.

The clonotype was recovered from a male donor with ankylosing spondylitis. Source material: synovial fluid, either unsorted or a sorted T cell fraction (not recorded which). The J gene is TRBJ1-5, the V gene TRBV12-3 or TRBV12-4; D might be TRBD1 (5 bases). CDR3 region: CASTSGFQPQHF. CDR3 DNA: TGTGCCAGCACCTCAGGGTTTCAGCCCCAGCATTTT.